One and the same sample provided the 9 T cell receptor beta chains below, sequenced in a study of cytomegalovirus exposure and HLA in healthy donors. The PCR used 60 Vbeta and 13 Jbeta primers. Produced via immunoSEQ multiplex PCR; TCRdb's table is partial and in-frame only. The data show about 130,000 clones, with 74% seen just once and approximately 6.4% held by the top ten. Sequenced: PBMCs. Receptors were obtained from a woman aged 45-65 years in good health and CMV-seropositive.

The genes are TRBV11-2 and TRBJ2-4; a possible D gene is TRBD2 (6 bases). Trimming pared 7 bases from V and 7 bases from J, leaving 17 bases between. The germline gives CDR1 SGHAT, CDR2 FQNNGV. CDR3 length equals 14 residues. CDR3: CASTPAGLGNIQYF. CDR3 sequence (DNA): TGTGCCAGCACGCCAGCGGGCCTAGGGAACATTCAGTACTTC.

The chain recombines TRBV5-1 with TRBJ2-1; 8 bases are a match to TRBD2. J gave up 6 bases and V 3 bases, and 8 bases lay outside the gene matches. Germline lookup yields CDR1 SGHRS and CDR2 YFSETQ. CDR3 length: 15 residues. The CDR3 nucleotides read TGCGCCAGCAGCTCGGGACTAGTCATCTTCAATGAGCAGTTCTTC. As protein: CASSSGLVIFNEQFF. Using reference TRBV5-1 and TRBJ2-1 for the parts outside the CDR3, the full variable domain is KAGVTQTPRYLIKTRGQQVTLSCSPISGHRSVSWYQQTPGQGLQFLFEYFSETQRNKGNFPGRFSGRQFSNSRSEMNVSTLELGDSALYLCASSSGLVIFNEQFFGPGTRLTVL.

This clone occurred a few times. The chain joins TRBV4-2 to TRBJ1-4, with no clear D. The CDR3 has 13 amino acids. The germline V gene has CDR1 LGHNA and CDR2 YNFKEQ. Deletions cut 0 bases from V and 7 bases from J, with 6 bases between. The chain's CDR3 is CASSQDYGEKLFF. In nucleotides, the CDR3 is TGTGCCAGCAGCCAAGATTACGGTGAAAAACTGTTTTTT.

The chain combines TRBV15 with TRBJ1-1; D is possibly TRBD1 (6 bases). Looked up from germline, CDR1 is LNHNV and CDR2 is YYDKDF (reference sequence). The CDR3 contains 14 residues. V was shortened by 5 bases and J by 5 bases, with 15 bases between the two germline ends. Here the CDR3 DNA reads TGTGCCACCAGCGGATTTACACAGGGAACTGAAGCTTTCTTT. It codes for CATSGFTQGTEAFF.

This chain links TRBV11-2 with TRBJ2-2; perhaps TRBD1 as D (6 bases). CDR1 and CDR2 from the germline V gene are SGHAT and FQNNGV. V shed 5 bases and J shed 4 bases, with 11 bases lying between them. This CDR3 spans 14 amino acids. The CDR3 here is CASSIRTATGELFF. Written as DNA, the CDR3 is TGTGCCAGCAGCATCCGGACAGCCACCGGGGAGCTGTTTTTT.

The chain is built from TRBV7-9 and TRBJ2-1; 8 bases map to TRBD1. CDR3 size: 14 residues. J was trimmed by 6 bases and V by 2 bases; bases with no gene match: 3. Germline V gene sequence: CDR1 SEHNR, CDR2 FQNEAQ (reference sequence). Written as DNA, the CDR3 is TGTGCCAGCAGCTTACAGGGGGCCGGCAATGAGCAGTTCTTC. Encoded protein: CASSLQGAGNEQFF.

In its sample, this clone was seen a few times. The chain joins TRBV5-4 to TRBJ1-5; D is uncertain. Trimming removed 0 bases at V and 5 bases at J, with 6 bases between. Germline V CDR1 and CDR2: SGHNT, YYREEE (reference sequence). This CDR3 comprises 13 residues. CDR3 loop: CASSLGQDQPQHF. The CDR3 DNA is TGTGCCAGCAGCTTGGGTCAGGATCAGCCCCAGCATTTT.

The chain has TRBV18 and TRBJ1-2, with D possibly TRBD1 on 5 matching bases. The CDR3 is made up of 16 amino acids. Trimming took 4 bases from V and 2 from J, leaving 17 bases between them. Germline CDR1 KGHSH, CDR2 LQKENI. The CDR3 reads CASSLLHDRQNYGYTF. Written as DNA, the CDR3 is TGTGCCAGCTCACTCCTACACGACAGACAAAACTATGGCTACACCTTC.

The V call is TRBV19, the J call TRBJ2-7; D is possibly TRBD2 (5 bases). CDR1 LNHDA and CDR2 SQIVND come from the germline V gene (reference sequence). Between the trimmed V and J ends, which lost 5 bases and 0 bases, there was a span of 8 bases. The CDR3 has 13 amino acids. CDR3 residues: CASSGLGSYEQYF. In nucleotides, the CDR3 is TGTGCCAGTAGTGGACTGGGCTCCTACGAGCAGTACTTC.